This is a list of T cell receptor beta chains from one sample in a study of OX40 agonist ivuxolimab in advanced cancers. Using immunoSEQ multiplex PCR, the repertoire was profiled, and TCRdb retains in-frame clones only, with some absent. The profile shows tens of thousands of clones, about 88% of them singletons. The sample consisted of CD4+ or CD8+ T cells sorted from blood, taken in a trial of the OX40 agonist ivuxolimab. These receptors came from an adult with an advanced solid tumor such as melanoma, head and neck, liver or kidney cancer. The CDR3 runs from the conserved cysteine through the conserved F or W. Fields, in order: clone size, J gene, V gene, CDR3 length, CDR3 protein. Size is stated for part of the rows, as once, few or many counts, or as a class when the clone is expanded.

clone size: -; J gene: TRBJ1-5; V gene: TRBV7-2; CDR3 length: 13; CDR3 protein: CASSLARGEPQHF
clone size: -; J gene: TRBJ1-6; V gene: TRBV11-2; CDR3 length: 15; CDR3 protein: CASSTTDRNNSPLHF
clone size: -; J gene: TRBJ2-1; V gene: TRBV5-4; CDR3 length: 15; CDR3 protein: CASSSRTTGNNEQFF
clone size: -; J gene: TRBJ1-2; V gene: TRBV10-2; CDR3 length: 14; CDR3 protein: CASSPGTSGRGYTF
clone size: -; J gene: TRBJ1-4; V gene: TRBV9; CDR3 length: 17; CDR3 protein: CASSVGVADRVDEKLFF
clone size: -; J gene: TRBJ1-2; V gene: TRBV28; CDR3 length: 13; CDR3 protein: CASRPSGGYGYTF
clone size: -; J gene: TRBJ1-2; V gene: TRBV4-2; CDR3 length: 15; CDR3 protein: CASSQGAGIPYGYTF
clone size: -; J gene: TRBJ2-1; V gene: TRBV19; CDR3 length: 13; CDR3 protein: CASSQGSYNEQFF
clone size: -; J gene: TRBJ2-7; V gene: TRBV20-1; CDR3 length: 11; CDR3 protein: CSTDRGYEQYF
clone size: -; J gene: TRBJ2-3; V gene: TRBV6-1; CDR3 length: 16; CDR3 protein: CASSEFRGGNTDTQYF
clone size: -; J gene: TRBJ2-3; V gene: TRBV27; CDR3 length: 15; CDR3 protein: CASSSQGADTDTQYF
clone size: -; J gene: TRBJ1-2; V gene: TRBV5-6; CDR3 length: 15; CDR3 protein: CASSLRDRLNYGYTF
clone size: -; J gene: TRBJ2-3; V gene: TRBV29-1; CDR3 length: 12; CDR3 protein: CSARTGTDTQYF
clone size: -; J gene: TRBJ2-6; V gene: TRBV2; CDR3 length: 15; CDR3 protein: CASSIRGPGANVLTF
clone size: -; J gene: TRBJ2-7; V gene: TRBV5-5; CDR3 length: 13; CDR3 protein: CASSLASRDEQYF
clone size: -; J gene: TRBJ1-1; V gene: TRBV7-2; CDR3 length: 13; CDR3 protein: CASSLLMNTEAFF
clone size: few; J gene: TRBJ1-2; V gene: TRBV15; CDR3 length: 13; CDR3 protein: CATSGSDQRGYTF
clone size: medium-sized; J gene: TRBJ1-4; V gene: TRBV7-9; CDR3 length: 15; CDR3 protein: CASSSTGTTNEKLFF
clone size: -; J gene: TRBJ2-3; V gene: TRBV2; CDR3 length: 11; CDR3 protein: CASSLGDTQYF
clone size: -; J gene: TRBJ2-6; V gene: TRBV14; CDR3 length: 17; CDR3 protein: CASSQRRGTSGANVLTF
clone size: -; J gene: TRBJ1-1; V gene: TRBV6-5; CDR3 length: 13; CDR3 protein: CASTRGYGTEAFF
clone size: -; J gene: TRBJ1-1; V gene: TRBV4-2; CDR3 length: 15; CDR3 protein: CASSYAEGDGTEAFF
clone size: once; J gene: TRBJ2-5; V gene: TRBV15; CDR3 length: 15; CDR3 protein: CATSRELAGVETQYF
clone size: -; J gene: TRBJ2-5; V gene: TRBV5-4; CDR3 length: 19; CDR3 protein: CASSLGLAGGIRYQETQYF
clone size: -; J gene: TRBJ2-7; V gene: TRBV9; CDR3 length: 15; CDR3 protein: CASSVDAGGRYEQYF
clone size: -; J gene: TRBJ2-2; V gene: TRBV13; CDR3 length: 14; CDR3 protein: CASSLTARGGELFF
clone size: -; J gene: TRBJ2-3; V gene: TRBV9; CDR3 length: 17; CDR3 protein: CASSVTSGRASTDTQYF
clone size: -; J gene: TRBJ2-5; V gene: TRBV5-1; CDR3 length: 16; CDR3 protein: CATKNLAGSRQETQYF
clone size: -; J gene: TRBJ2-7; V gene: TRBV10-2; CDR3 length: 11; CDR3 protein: CASSGKHEQYF
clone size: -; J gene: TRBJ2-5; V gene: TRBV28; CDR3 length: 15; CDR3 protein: CASSLSTGGGETQYF
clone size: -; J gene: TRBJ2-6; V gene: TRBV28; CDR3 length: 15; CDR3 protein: CASDPGGSGANVLTF